This T cell receptor beta chain was found in a study of blood T cell repertoires in COVID-19. Libraries were prepared by immunoSEQ multiplex PCR; TCRdb keeps only in-frame clonotypes and omits some of them. The sample carries roughly 300,000 clones, less than 85% recorded once. The V end lost 0 bases, the J end lost 2 bases, and 13 bases lay between the germline ends. Germline V gene lookup returns CDR1 MNHNS and CDR2 SASEGT. This CDR3 is built from 17 residues. Two negative PCRs, clearance, or symptom resolution characterized the recovered Cohort 3 donors. Material: PBMCs or T cells enriched from blood (not recorded which). The chain employs TRBV6-1 and TRBJ1-4; perhaps TRBD1 as D (5 bases). The origin of this receptor is a woman in her forties or fifties who had recovered from COVID-19. The CDR3 protein is CASSEAQGSITNEKLFF. The CDR3 DNA is TGTGCCAGCAGTGAAGCTCAGGGATCGATCACTAATGAAAAACTGTTTTTT.